This T cell receptor beta chain is from a study (dated by TCRdb to the mid-2010s). Background on the whole study: The study set out to test whether tumor-infiltrating Tregs in breast cancer get recruited from blood Tregs or are instead converted in situ from other CD4+ T cell subsets.

CD4+CD25+CD127-/low cells were isolated as Tregs. Tregs, naive and memory CD4+ T cells from tumor, blood and ipsilateral draining lymph nodes of a few breast cancer patients underwent full-length TCR alpha and beta sequencing. Ficoll density gradient centrifugation was used to isolate mononuclear cells from lymph nodes or from more than 40 ml of peripheral blood. Sorted cell populations were confirmed by FACS to exceed 90% purity. Amplification of full-length TCR variable regions was done by 5' RACE PCR using constant-region reverse primers, and this step was followed by semi-nested PCR with Nested Universal Primer A. The ReliaPrep RNA Cell Miniprep System was used to extract total RNA, which was then reverse transcribed into 5'RACE-ready cDNA with the SMARTer RACE 5'/3' Kit. Multiplex adaptors were used to barcode full-length TCR alpha and beta libraries, and the barcoded libraries were sequenced on an Illumina MiSeq. As for the original processing: For each of nine subset-tissue groups, sequencing data from the five patients were combined, and the groups were compared by unsupervised clustering of TCR gene usage. The Morisita-Horn index, with shared sequences weighted by their contribution to each repertoire, was used to calculate repertoire similarity. TCRdb handled the public reads itself, with Q25 trimming in fastp and clone calling in MiXCR, and kept productive beta chains. Each CDR3 protein gets just one entry, which takes the most common genes and DNA from the rows behind it. These V and J calls are TCRdb output, not the study's own analysis. The sample contains more than 7,500 distinct CDR3 sequences, less than 40% of them found a single time. The ten top clones hold around 5.1% of the sample.

The research as a whole found: Rather than covering whole repertoires, validation in the larger cohort was restricted to a single TCR beta V-J rearrangement. The greatest overlap of tumor-infiltrating Treg TCR alpha and beta sequences was with tumor naive CD4+ T cells, followed next by blood naive CD4+ T cells. The TCR gene usage of tumor memory CD4+ T cells clustered together with blood and lymph node memory CD4+ cells and with lymph node naive CD4+ cells.

V is clipped by 2 bases and J by 0 bases, and the sequence between their germline boundaries is 10 bases long. The CDR3 holds 15 amino acids from the cysteine to the phenylalanine. CDR3 DNA only is kept here, 45 bases in frame from base 1. According to the germline V gene, CDR1 reads LGHNA and CDR2 reads YSLEER. This clonotype is labeled medium-sized (0.01 to 0.1%). What this receptor recognizes is not known. The record has no base qualities; no much larger clone is one base away. This clonotype was obtained from a female donor with breast cancer. Sequences were obtained from Tregs sorted from blood. The rearranged segments are TRBV4-3 and TRBJ1-2; the D gene cannot be named for sure. The DNA reads TGCGCCAGCAGCCAAACCCTGGCGTCTAACTATGGCTACACCTTC. It translates as CASSQTLASNYGYTF.